This entry lists 14 T cell receptor beta chains sequenced from one sample in a study of blood T cell repertoires in COVID-19 (dated by TCRdb to 2020 to 2021). Library preparation was by the immunoSEQ multiplex PCR assay. Drawn from immuneACCESS, this table holds only the in-frame rearrangements with V and J called that TCRdb kept. Clones are partly lost; checked studies trace under half to an unresolved V gene and leave the rest unexplained. This sample comprises approximately 120,000 clones, around three quarters of them detected only once. Jointly, the top ten make up 11% of the sample. Sample: peripheral blood. The receptors shown here come from a human donor in a cohort sampled during active COVID-19.

The genes are TRBV5-4 and TRBJ1-3, with 9 bases fitting TRBD1. This CDR3 contains 16 residues. Germline CDR1 is SGHNT and CDR2 is YYREEE (reference sequence). Germline trimming cut 4 bases from V and 1 base from J; bases unmatched to any gene: 6. CDR3 bases: TGTGCCAGCAGCCTCGGACAGGGGTGGTCTGGAAACACCATATATTTT. Translating gives CASSLGQGWSGNTIYF.

J is TRBJ1-1 and V is TRBV6-6; D call uncertain. Trimming pared 1 base from V and 6 bases from J, leaving 6 bases between. Germline CDR1 and CDR2: MNHNY and SVGAGI (reference sequence). CDR3 length equals 12 residues. The CDR3 is CASSYYGPEAFF. CDR3 DNA sequence: TGTGCCAGCAGTTACTATGGCCCTGAAGCTTTCTTT.

The chain joins TRBV10-1 to TRBJ2-2; D unresolved. The V gene's germline CDR1 is WNHNN and CDR2 SYGVQD (reference sequence). The CDR3 covers 13 residues. V was clipped by 6 bases and J by 6 bases, with 11 bases between them. CDR3 coding DNA: TGCGCCAGCAGCCCCCGCGCGGCCGGGGAGCTGTTTTTT. Translating gives CASSPRAAGELFF.

As concerns this clone: Other DNA variants within this sample encode the same CDR3. V is TRBV5-1 and J is TRBJ1-1; no definite D call. Deletions cut 4 bases from V and 1 base from J, with 11 bases between. The CDR3 spans 14 residues. CDR1 SGHRS and CDR2 YFSETQ come from the germline V gene. The CDR3 loop is CASSPRPGNTEAFF. CDR3 DNA sequence: TGCGCCAGCAGCCCCCGCCCAGGGAACACTGAAGCTTTCTTT.

The chain has TRBV19 and TRBJ2-7, with D tentatively TRBD2 (7 bases). Trimming shortened V by 4 bases and J by 3 bases, and 13 bases separated the two germline ends. Looked up from germline, CDR1 is LNHDA and CDR2 is SQIVND (reference sequence). CDR3 length equals 14 residues. The CDR3 region has the DNA TGTGCCAGTAGTAAATACAGGGAGGGCTACGAGCAGTACTTC. Translating gives CASSKYREGYEQYF.

This chain uses TRBV7-9 with TRBJ1-1; perhaps TRBD1 as D (5 bases). V was cut by 5 bases and J by 1 base, with 20 bases left in between. Germline V CDR1 and CDR2: SEHNR, FQNEAQ (reference sequence). The CDR3 loop spans 17 amino acids. CDR3 bases: TGTGCCAGCAGCGCCTGGAGGGCGAGGGGCGCGAACACTGAAGCTTTCTTT. Protein: CASSAWRARGANTEAFF.

The chain combines TRBV29-1 with TRBJ2-3, with unresolved D. Germline V gives CDR1 SQVTM, CDR2 ANQGSEA. There are 13 residues in the CDR3. V lost 5 bases and J 0 bases, leaving 9 bases between the germline ends. The CDR3: CSVNGGSTDTQYF. CDR3 sequence (DNA): TGCAGCGTTAATGGCGGCAGCACAGATACGCAGTATTTT.

The chain uses TRBV2 and TRBJ2-1, with 7 bases lining up with TRBD2. CDR3 length: 15 residues. Germline lookup yields CDR1 SNHLY and CDR2 FYNNEI. Trimming at V came to 5 bases and at J to 0 bases, leaving 4 bases not matched to a gene. CDR3 sequence reads: CASSKSGVSYNEQFF. CDR3 coding DNA: TGTGCCAGCAGTAAGAGCGGGGTCTCCTACAATGAGCAGTTCTTC.

This clone was picked up one time. This chain joins TRBV6-6 and TRBJ2-7, with D unclear. This CDR3 contains 11 residues. The germline V gene encodes CDR1 MNHNY and CDR2 SVGAGI (reference sequence). V was cut by 3 bases and J by 5 bases, with 5 bases left in between. DNA of the CDR3: TGTGCCAGCAGTTATATCGACGAGCAGTACTTC. This sequence encodes CASSYIDEQYF.

The chain couples TRBV21-1 to TRBJ2-4; the table calls TRBD1, which could not be checked here. TRBV21-1 is marked as a pseudogene. CDR3 length equals 18 residues. In nucleotides, the CDR3 is TGTGCCAGCAGCAAACTCCCGGGACAGGGATACCACAAAAACATTCAGTACTTC. This sequence encodes CASSKLPGQGYHKNIQYF.

This sequence joins TRBV19 and TRBJ2-5; TRBD1 matches 8 bases. This CDR3 comprises 13 residues. With 5 bases clipped from V and 3 bases from J, the junction kept 2 bases outside the gene matches. Per the germline V gene, CDR1 is LNHDA and CDR2 is SQIVND (reference sequence). CDR3 DNA: TGTGCCAGTAGTTCGGACAGGGAAGAGACCCAGTACTTC. It specifies CASSSDREETQYF.

This rearrangement joins TRBV28 to TRBJ1-4, with D hard to call. The ends were cut back, 5 bases at V and 7 bases at J, with 11 bases in the middle. The germline V gene has CDR1 MDHEN and CDR2 SYDVKM. The CDR3 totals 13 residues. CDR3 sequence: CASSIQLGEKLFF. CDR3 DNA sequence: TGTGCCAGCAGTATACAACTAGGTGAAAAACTGTTTTTT.

J is TRBJ1-1 and V is TRBV6-2 or TRBV6-3, with TRBD1 identical over 7 bases. The V gene's germline CDR1 is MNHEY and CDR2 SVGEGT. Germline trimming cut 0 bases from V and 0 bases from J; bases unmatched to any gene: 4. The CDR3 spans 16 residues. As DNA, the CDR3 is TGTGCCAGCAGTTACTCGGGGACAGACATGAACACTGAAGCTTTCTTT. This sequence encodes CASSYSGTDMNTEAFF.

The chain employs TRBV30 and TRBJ1-1, with unresolved D. Germline-derived CDR1 and CDR2 are GTSNPN and SVGIG (reference sequence). This CDR3 contains 14 residues. V was pared by 2 bases and J by 1 base, with 11 bases between. CDR3: CAWSPLNRNTEAFF. DNA of the CDR3: TGTGCCTGGAGTCCCCTCAATAGGAACACTGAAGCTTTCTTT. The full variable domain, completed using reference TRBV30 and TRBJ1-1, is SQTIHQWPATLVQPVGSPLSLECTVEGTSNPNLYWYRQAAGRGLQLLFYSVGIGQISSEVPQNLSASRPQDRQFILSSKKLLLSDSGFYLCAWSPLNRNTEAFFGQGTRLTVV.